Listed here is a single T cell receptor beta chain. Its antigen remains unidentified. The culture ran for approximately 10 days before CD4+ T cells were isolated. Each participant was administered two doses of either the BNT162b2 or the mRNA-1273 vaccine. Clones were read by immunoSEQ multiplex PCR, and TCRdb kept only the in-frame ones, dropping some. This sample has some 70,000 clones, with less than 80% found just once. The data derive from a study of vaccination effects on CD4 cells after COVID-19. The CDR3 is made up of 14 amino acids. V was cut by 7 bases and J by 0 bases, with 10 bases left in between. Per germline, CDR1 MNHEY and CDR2 SMNVEV (reference sequence).

Sequencing was performed on CD4+ T cells from PBMCs cultured without peptide, taken after COVID-19 vaccination. The clonotype comes from a human donor who received a COVID-19 vaccine. J is TRBJ2-1 and V is TRBV27, with D perhaps TRBD2 (7 bases). CDR3 sequence reads: CASKRGASYNEQFF. Written as DNA, the CDR3 is TGTGCCAGCAAACGGGGGGCCTCCTACAATGAGCAGTTCTTC.